This is a list of T cell receptor beta chains from one sample in a study of OX40 agonist ivuxolimab in advanced cancers. Here immunoSEQ multiplex PCR was the method, and the copy in TCRdb shows in-frame clones only, minus some. Among fewer than 100,000 clones, 86% were seen once, and the ten largest hold 0.7% to 0.9%. This specimen was CD4+ or CD8+ T cells sorted from blood, taken in a trial of the OX40 agonist ivuxolimab. These receptors came from an adult with an advanced solid tumor such as melanoma, head and neck, liver or kidney cancer. Each CDR3 is given with its conserved first and last residue. The order of the fields is D gene, clone size, V gene, J gene, CDR3 protein, CDR3 DNA. The D gene is left open where the match is weak. Rows may omit the clone size; those that give it use once, few, many or a size class.

D gene: TRBD2
clone size: NA
V gene: TRBV11-2
J gene: TRBJ2-7
CDR3 protein: CASSSRWASGGYEQYF
CDR3 DNA: TGTGCCAGCAGCTCCAGATGGGCTAGCGGGGGATACGAGCAGTACTTC

D gene: NA
clone size: NA
V gene: TRBV7-2
J gene: TRBJ1-6
CDR3 protein: CASGAVENSPLHF
CDR3 DNA: TGTGCCAGTGGGGCAGTCGAGAATTCACCCCTCCACTTT

D gene: NA
clone size: few
V gene: TRBV5-1
J gene: TRBJ2-3
CDR3 protein: CASSFAGLSTDTQYF
CDR3 DNA: TGCGCCAGCAGCTTTGCGGGGCTTAGCACAGATACGCAGTATTTT

D gene: NA
clone size: NA
V gene: TRBV19
J gene: TRBJ2-1
CDR3 protein: CASSPATSLLINEQFF
CDR3 DNA: TGTGCCAGTAGCCCCGCGACTAGTCTCCTTATCAATGAGCAGTTCTTC

D gene: NA
clone size: once
V gene: TRBV5-6
J gene: TRBJ2-2
CDR3 protein: CASSWAGTTNTGELFF
CDR3 DNA: TGTGCCAGCAGCTGGGCCGGGACAACAAACACCGGGGAGCTGTTTTTT

D gene: TRBD1
clone size: NA
V gene: TRBV28
J gene: TRBJ1-4
CDR3 protein: CASSPTGGDRWGYEKLFF
CDR3 DNA: TGTGCCAGCAGTCCTACAGGGGGCGATCGGTGGGGGTATGAAAAACTGTTTTTT

D gene: NA
clone size: once
V gene: TRBV19
J gene: TRBJ2-7
CDR3 protein: CASSSRSDGSSYEQYF
CDR3 DNA: TGTGCCAGTAGTTCTCGATCCGACGGGAGCTCCTACGAGCAGTACTTC

D gene: NA
clone size: NA
V gene: TRBV28
J gene: TRBJ1-1
CDR3 protein: CASSLFQRNTEAFF
CDR3 DNA: TGTGCCAGCAGTTTGTTTCAGAGGAACACTGAAGCTTTCTTT

D gene: TRBD2
clone size: NA
V gene: TRBV5-6
J gene: TRBJ2-5
CDR3 protein: CASSWSGGAFGETQYF
CDR3 DNA: TGTGCCAGCAGCTGGAGCGGGGGGGCCTTTGGAGAGACCCAGTACTTC

D gene: NA
clone size: NA
V gene: TRBV7-9
J gene: TRBJ2-2
CDR3 protein: CASSSGLANTGELFF
CDR3 DNA: TGTGCCAGCAGCTCGGGACTTGCGAACACCGGGGAGCTGTTTTTT

D gene: TRBD1
clone size: NA
V gene: TRBV7-2
J gene: TRBJ2-7
CDR3 protein: CASSLSGGQGHEQYF
CDR3 DNA: TGTGCCAGCAGCTTAAGTGGAGGACAGGGCCACGAGCAGTACTTC

D gene: TRBD2
clone size: once
V gene: TRBV2
J gene: TRBJ2-5
CDR3 protein: CASSATSGGQETQYF
CDR3 DNA: TGTGCCAGCAGTGCTACTAGCGGGGGTCAGGAGACCCAGTACTTC

D gene: TRBD1
clone size: NA
V gene: TRBV19
J gene: TRBJ1-4
CDR3 protein: CASSWDSGREKLFF
CDR3 DNA: TGTGCCAGTAGTTGGGACAGTGGGAGAGAAAAACTGTTTTTT

D gene: TRBD1
clone size: NA
V gene: TRBV5-1
J gene: TRBJ1-6
CDR3 protein: CASSYDRGQGINSPLHF
CDR3 DNA: TGCGCCAGCAGCTACGACAGGGGACAGGGGATTAATTCACCCCTCCACTTT

D gene: NA
clone size: NA
V gene: TRBV6-1
J gene: TRBJ1-4
CDR3 protein: CASSDRQARGREKLFF
CDR3 DNA: TGTGCCAGCAGTGATAGGCAGGCCAGGGGTCGCGAAAAACTGTTTTTT

D gene: TRBD2
clone size: NA
V gene: TRBV7-2
J gene: TRBJ2-1
CDR3 protein: CASSLGGTRGEQFF
CDR3 DNA: TGTGCCAGCAGCTTAGGGGGGACTAGGGGCGAGCAGTTCTTC

D gene: NA
clone size: NA
V gene: TRBV11-2
J gene: TRBJ2-5
CDR3 protein: CASSGTTQETQYF
CDR3 DNA: TGTGCCAGTTCCGGGACAACTCAAGAGACCCAGTACTTC

D gene: TRBD1
clone size: NA
V gene: TRBV6-6
J gene: TRBJ1-2
CDR3 protein: CASSRGTGGIYGYTF
CDR3 DNA: TGTGCCAGCAGCCGTGGGACAGGGGGAATCTATGGCTACACCTTC

D gene: TRBD1
clone size: NA
V gene: TRBV6-1
J gene: TRBJ1-2
CDR3 protein: CASSDRDRGLYGYTF
CDR3 DNA: TGTGCCAGCAGTGACCGGGACAGGGGCCTCTATGGCTACACCTTC

D gene: TRBD1
clone size: NA
V gene: TRBV7-9
J gene: TRBJ1-2
CDR3 protein: CASSRQGGYTF
CDR3 DNA: TGTGCCAGCAGCCGACAGGGGGGCTACACCTTC

D gene: TRBD2
clone size: NA
V gene: TRBV10-2
J gene: TRBJ2-3
CDR3 protein: CASRPLAGGPDTQYF
CDR3 DNA: TGCGCCAGCAGACCTCTAGCGGGAGGGCCAGATACGCAGTATTTT

D gene: NA
clone size: NA
V gene: TRBV27
J gene: TRBJ1-4
CDR3 protein: CASSFGVEKLFF
CDR3 DNA: TGTGCCAGCAGTTTTGGTGTAGAAAAACTGTTTTTT

D gene: NA
clone size: NA
V gene: TRBV6-1
J gene: TRBJ2-3
CDR3 protein: CASSPLGGGTDTQYF
CDR3 DNA: TGTGCCAGCAGCCCGTTAGGGGGTGGAACAGATACGCAGTATTTT

D gene: NA
clone size: once
V gene: TRBV5-6
J gene: TRBJ2-5
CDR3 protein: CASSVSTGQETQYF
CDR3 DNA: TGTGCCAGCAGCGTCTCGACAGGCCAAGAGACCCAGTACTTC

D gene: TRBD1
clone size: NA
V gene: TRBV30
J gene: TRBJ2-1
CDR3 protein: CAWNPGLRGREQFF
CDR3 DNA: TGTGCCTGGAATCCGGGACTCAGGGGGCGTGAGCAGTTCTTC

D gene: TRBD1
clone size: NA
V gene: TRBV27
J gene: TRBJ2-7
CDR3 protein: CASSAGTGSKGEQYF
CDR3 DNA: TGTGCCAGCAGTGCGGGGACAGGGTCCAAAGGCGAGCAGTACTTC

D gene: TRBD1
clone size: NA
V gene: TRBV30
J gene: TRBJ1-5
CDR3 protein: CAWSRQGGQPQHF
CDR3 DNA: TGTGCCTGGAGCAGACAGGGCGGTCAGCCCCAGCATTTT

D gene: TRBD2
clone size: NA
V gene: TRBV18
J gene: TRBJ2-7
CDR3 protein: CASSLAGGPRYEQYF
CDR3 DNA: TGTGCCAGCTCACTCGCGGGAGGGCCTAGATACGAGCAGTACTTC

D gene: NA
clone size: NA
V gene: TRBV6-5
J gene: TRBJ2-2
CDR3 protein: CASTKVGGTGELFF
CDR3 DNA: TGTGCCAGCACCAAGGTGGGGGGAACCGGGGAGCTGTTTTTT

D gene: NA
clone size: once
V gene: TRBV2
J gene: TRBJ2-7
CDR3 protein: CASSHQAGYEQYF
CDR3 DNA: TGTGCCAGCAGCCACCAGGCGGGGTACGAGCAGTACTTC

D gene: NA
clone size: once
V gene: TRBV5-1
J gene: TRBJ2-7
CDR3 protein: CASSNRDSSWEQYF
CDR3 DNA: TGCGCCAGCAGCAACCGGGACTCGAGCTGGGAGCAGTACTTC

D gene: TRBD2
clone size: NA
V gene: TRBV5-4
J gene: TRBJ2-4
CDR3 protein: CASSSRPGGGRNIQYF
CDR3 DNA: TGTGCCAGCAGCTCCAGACCCGGGGGGGGTAGAAACATTCAGTACTTC

D gene: NA
clone size: NA
V gene: TRBV19
J gene: TRBJ1-2
CDR3 protein: CASTSGTQLPFNYGYTF
CDR3 DNA: TGTGCCAGTACCTCCGGGACACAGCTTCCCTTTAACTATGGCTACACCTTC

D gene: TRBD1
clone size: NA
V gene: TRBV20-1
J gene: TRBJ1-2
CDR3 protein: CSVTGVEGYTF
CDR3 DNA: TGCAGCGTTACAGGGGTAGAAGGCTACACCTTC

D gene: TRBD2
clone size: NA
V gene: TRBV11-1
J gene: TRBJ2-7
CDR3 protein: CASSPGTIDTEQYF
CDR3 DNA: TGTGCCAGCAGCCCCGGGACTATCGACACCGAGCAGTACTTC

D gene: NA
clone size: once
V gene: TRBV5-5
J gene: TRBJ1-2
CDR3 protein: CASSLGRVGGGYTF
CDR3 DNA: TGTGCCAGCAGCTTGGGGAGGGTAGGCGGTGGCTACACCTTC

D gene: NA
clone size: NA
V gene: TRBV7-2
J gene: TRBJ2-5
CDR3 protein: CASSVKETQYF
CDR3 DNA: TGTGCCAGCAGCGTGAAGGAGACCCAGTACTTC

D gene: NA
clone size: NA
V gene: TRBV2
J gene: TRBJ1-5
CDR3 protein: CASSEGAGQDQPQHF
CDR3 DNA: TGTGCCAGCAGTGAAGGGGCAGGGCAAGATCAGCCCCAGCATTTT

D gene: TRBD2
clone size: NA
V gene: TRBV5-1
J gene: TRBJ2-3
CDR3 protein: CASSLTGDYTDTQYF
CDR3 DNA: TGCGCCAGCAGCTTAACGGGGGACTACACAGATACGCAGTATTTT

D gene: NA
clone size: NA
V gene: TRBV7-2
J gene: TRBJ2-2
CDR3 protein: CASSRMNTGELFF
CDR3 DNA: TGTGCCAGCAGCCGTATGAACACCGGGGAGCTGTTTTTT

D gene: NA
clone size: NA
V gene: TRBV6-5
J gene: TRBJ2-7
CDR3 protein: CASRVGDEQYF
CDR3 DNA: TGTGCCAGCAGGGTAGGGGACGAGCAGTACTTC

D gene: TRBD1
clone size: NA
V gene: TRBV7-9
J gene: TRBJ1-5
CDR3 protein: CASSPSGTEVYQPQHF
CDR3 DNA: TGTGCCAGCAGCCCATCCGGGACAGAAGTGTATCAGCCCCAGCATTTT

D gene: TRBD1
clone size: NA
V gene: TRBV11-2
J gene: TRBJ2-7
CDR3 protein: CASSQGQVMGEQYF
CDR3 DNA: TGTGCCAGCAGCCAGGGACAGGTGATGGGGGAGCAGTACTTC

D gene: NA
clone size: NA
V gene: TRBV27
J gene: TRBJ1-2
CDR3 protein: CASRLQGMGGYTF
CDR3 DNA: TGTGCCAGCAGACTACAGGGTATGGGTGGCTACACCTTC

D gene: NA
clone size: NA
V gene: TRBV6-1
J gene: TRBJ1-3
CDR3 protein: CSTCSGNTIYF
CDR3 DNA: TGTTCTACATGCTCTGGAAACACCATATATTTT